This T cell receptor (beta chain) was retrieved from a study of CXCR3-negative and CXCR3-positive naive CD8 T cells. The CDR3 contains 14 residues. The germline gives CDR1 LNHDA, CDR2 SQIVND (reference sequence). Notes on this clonotype: Its antigen remains unknown.

Overall study findings and caveats: CXCR3-positive naive cells had more hydrophobic TRB CDR3s than CXCR3-negative naive cells. The study found CXCR3 expression partially decreased after cryopreservation and ran most assays on fresh PBMCs. Much lower diversity was found in memory CD8+ cells, while both naive subsets had comparably high diversity.

The TRB libraries of cDNA were built by UMI-labeled 5' RACE. TCRdb reprocessed the 5' RACE reads and keeps a single row for each CDR3 protein, giving no DNA. This sample's clone table lists roughly 100,000 distinct CDR3 sequences. The source is a human donor in good health. Some clones in this sample may be carry-over from other donors' samples. Sequenced material: naive CXCR3+ CD8+ T cells from blood. Subset specified: CD45RO-CCR7+CD27+CD95- naive CD8+ T cells expressing CXCR3 (TNR3+). The gene calls are TRBV19 and TRBJ2-2; TCRdb names TRBD1, which stays unverified in the absence of DNA. This chain's CDR3 is CASRFGAQGGELFF. Based on the CDR3 plus reference TRBV19 and TRBJ2-2, the full variable domain is DGGITQSPKYLFRKEGQNVTLSCEQNLNHDAMYWYRQDPGQGLRLIYYSQIVNDFQKGDIAEGYSVSREKKESFPLTVTSAQKNPTAFYLCASRFGAQGGELFFGEGSRLTVL.